This T cell receptor (beta chain) is drawn from a study of beta chain features in type 1 diabetes. General observations from the study: Among all four CD4+ subsets, Type 1 diabetes patients had TCRB CDR3s that were moderately but significantly shorter.

This CDR3 has 17 amino acids. Germline CDR1 reads SGHRS; CDR2 reads YFSETQ. V shed 3 bases and J shed 7 bases, with 23 bases lying between them. As every portion of the isolated RNA was reverse transcribed, the sequencing read expressed TCRB transcripts. This table comes from immunoSEQ multiplex PCR, and its TCRdb copy is limited to in-frame clones, with some not included. The sample consists of under 200,000 clones, just over 9% of them appearing once. This clone was found a few times. Its antigen is unidentified. Sample: central memory CD4+ T cells from blood. J is TRBJ2-1 and V is TRBV5-1; TRBD2 is a possible D gene (6 bases). This receptor was obtained from a woman in her late teens or twenties in good health. The CDR3: CASSSAAGRNAGNEQFF. CDR3 DNA sequence: TGCGCCAGCAGCTCGGCAGCAGGGAGAAACGCGGGGAATGAGCAGTTCTTC.